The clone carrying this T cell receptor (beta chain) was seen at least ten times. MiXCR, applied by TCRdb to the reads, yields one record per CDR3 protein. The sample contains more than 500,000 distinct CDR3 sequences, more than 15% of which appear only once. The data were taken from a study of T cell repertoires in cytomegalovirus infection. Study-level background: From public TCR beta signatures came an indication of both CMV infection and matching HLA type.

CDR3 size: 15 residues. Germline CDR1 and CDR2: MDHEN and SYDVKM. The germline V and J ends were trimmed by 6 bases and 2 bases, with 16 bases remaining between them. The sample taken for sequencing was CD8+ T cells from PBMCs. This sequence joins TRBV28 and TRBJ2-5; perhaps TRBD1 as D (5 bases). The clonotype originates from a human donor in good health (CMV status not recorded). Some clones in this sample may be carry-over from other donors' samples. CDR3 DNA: TGTGCCAGCAGGCGACAGCGAGAGATACAAGAGACCCAGTACTTC. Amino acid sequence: CASRRQREIQETQYF. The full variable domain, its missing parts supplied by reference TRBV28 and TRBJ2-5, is DVKVTQSSRYLVKRTGEKVFLECVQDMDHENMFWYRQDPGLGLRLIYFSYDVKMKEKGDIPEGYSVSREKKERFSLILESASTNQTSMYLCASRRQREIQETQYFGPGTRLLVL.